What follows are 24 T cell receptor beta chains derived from one specimen sequenced in a study of technical replicates of blood from several donors. Libraries were prepared by immunoSEQ multiplex PCR; TCRdb keeps only in-frame clonotypes and omits some of them. The sample shows more than 90,000 clones, 90% to 97% of them seen only once. The sample was T cells isolated from PBMCs. Source of these receptors: a human donor in good health.

CDR3 bases: TGTGCCAGCAGTTACACCGGGTTGAGTGAGCAGTTCTTC. Its protein product is CASSYTGLSEQFF. The V call is TRBV6-5, the J call TRBJ2-1; D gene uncertain. Per germline, CDR1 MNHEY and CDR2 SVGAGI. With 2 bases removed from V and 9 bases from J, the gap between germline ends came to 11 bases. CDR3 length: 13 residues.

The CDR3 spells CASSYVISGGADTQYF. The CDR3 nucleotides are TGTGCCAGCAGCTACGTAATTAGCGGGGGGGCCGATACGCAGTATTTT. The chain employs TRBV7-2 and TRBJ2-3; 11 bases line up with TRBD2. This CDR3 comprises 16 residues. J lost 6 bases, V lost 4 bases, and 9 bases had no gene match. Germline CDR1 reads SGHTA; CDR2 reads FQGNSA.

The genes are TRBV28 and TRBJ1-2; the D gene is possibly TRBD1 (5 bases). The CDR3 is 13 amino acids. V lost 6 bases, J lost 3 bases, and 11 bases lay in between. The germline CDR1 and CDR2 sequences are MDHEN and SYDVKM. CDR3 DNA: TGTGCCAGCAGGCCTCGACAGTACTATGGCTACACCTTC. Translating it yields CASRPRQYYGYTF.

The chain links TRBV7-3 to TRBJ2-2; D not certain. The ends were cut back, 4 bases at V and 8 bases at J, with 5 bases in the middle. This CDR3 is built from 11 residues. The germline V gene has CDR1 SGHTA and CDR2 FQGTGA. The DNA of the CDR3 is TGTGCCAGCAGCTATTCGGGGGAGCTGTTTTTT. As protein: CASSYSGELFF. Based on the CDR3 plus reference TRBV7-3 and TRBJ2-2, the full variable domain is GAGVSQTPSNKVTEKGKYVELRCDPISGHTALYWYRQSLGQGPEFLIYFQGTGAADDSGLPNDRFFAVRPEGSVSTLKIQRTERGDSAVYLCASSYSGELFFGEGSRLTVL.

This sequence joins TRBV28 and TRBJ2-7; TRBD1 aligns across 7 bases. The junction had 7 bases not matched to a gene; V was cut back by 3 bases and J by 5 bases. CDR1 and CDR2 (germline): MDHEN, SYDVKM. The CDR3 sequence is 14 residues long. The CDR3 reads CASSLMGQSNEQYF. As DNA, the CDR3 is TGTGCCAGCAGTTTGATGGGACAGTCCAACGAGCAGTACTTC.

This chain uses TRBV6-4 with TRBJ2-1; maybe TRBD1 (5 bases). The CDR3 runs 12 residues. Germline V gives CDR1 MRHNA, CDR2 SNTAGT. V lost 6 bases and J lost 11, with 14 bases in between. This CDR3 reads CASSPTGRKQFF. The CDR3 bases are TGTGCCAGCAGCCCCACAGGACGAAAGCAGTTCTTC.

This chain connects TRBV12-5 to TRBJ1-2, with D hard to call. Germline V CDR1 and CDR2: LGHNT, FRNRAP. The CDR3 has 13 amino acids. Trimming shortened V by 0 bases and J by 8 bases, and 10 bases separated the two germline ends. The CDR3 nucleotides are TGTGCTAGTGGTTTGGTGCAGATCTGGGGCTACACCTTC. Translated, it gives CASGLVQIWGYTF.

V gene TRBV19 combines with J gene TRBJ2-3, with D perhaps matching TRBD2 (6 bases). Trimming removed 6 bases at V and 4 bases at J, with 11 bases between. This CDR3 spans 13 amino acids. CDR1 is LNHDA, CDR2 SQIVND, per germline (reference sequence). The CDR3 DNA reads TGTGCCAGTAGAAGGGGCGGGGCAGATACGCAGTATTTT. It encodes CASRRGGADTQYF.

The chain employs TRBV27 and TRBJ1-5, with TRBD1 matching over 9 bases. Germline CDR1 MNHEY, CDR2 SMNVEV (reference sequence). V lost 11 bases, J lost 3 bases, and 17 bases stayed unmatched. This CDR3 is 17 amino acids long. CDR3 region: CAGGRGIGTGFNQPQHF. In DNA form, the CDR3 reads TGTGCCGGGGGTCGGGGTATCGGGACAGGGTTCAATCAGCCCCAGCATTTT.

V gene TRBV4-1 combines with J gene TRBJ2-7; 12 nucleotides match TRBD2. Losses at the gene ends were 3 bases for V and 5 bases for J; bases not matched to a gene: 17. Germline values: CDR1 MGHRA, CDR2 YSYEKL. This CDR3 spans 19 amino acids. The CDR3 sequence is CASSHPPSGRALGEHEQYF. The DNA of the CDR3 is TGCGCCAGCAGCCACCCTCCTAGCGGGAGGGCCCTTGGGGAACACGAGCAGTACTTC.

V usage is TRBV6-5 and J usage is TRBJ2-2, with 10 bases matching TRBD2. V trimming: 4 bases; J trimming: 5 bases; junction bases outside the gene matches: 1. Per germline, CDR1 MNHEY and CDR2 SVGAGI. The CDR3 extends over 14 amino acids. In nucleotides, the CDR3 is TGTGCCAGCAGTTTGACTAGCGGGACCGGGGAGCTGTTTTTT. Residues: CASSLTSGTGELFF.

The V call is TRBV25-1, the J call TRBJ2-2, with a weak D call TRBD1 (5 bases). The CDR3 contains 16 residues. Trimming cost V 5 bases and J 4 bases, with 17 bases left between them. Germline CDR1 reads MGHDK; CDR2 reads SYGVNS. CDR3 loop: CASSRTSGHFTGELFF. Here the CDR3 DNA reads TGTGCCAGCAGTAGAACAAGTGGACATTTCACCGGGGAGCTGTTTTTT.

The chain carries TRBV5-1 and TRBJ2-5, with 8 nucleotides matching TRBD2. This CDR3 is 15 amino acids long. V dropped 0 bases and J dropped 4; count of bases not matched to a gene: 5. Germline V CDR1 and CDR2: SGHRS, YFSETQ. The DNA of the CDR3 is TGCGCCAGCAGCTTGGCATCGGGGGGGGCAGAGACCCAGTACTTC. Protein sequence: CASSLASGGAETQYF. The whole variable domain, remainder taken from reference TRBV5-1 and TRBJ2-5, is KAGVTQTPRYLIKTRGQQVTLSCSPISGHRSVSWYQQTPGQGLQFLFEYFSETQRNKGNFPGRFSGRQFSNSRSEMNVSTLELGDSALYLCASSLASGGAETQYFGPGTRLLVL.

As for this clone: One end of the junction fails to match germline, which may point to a read error. The chain couples TRBV7-7 to TRBJ2-5; perhaps TRBD2 as D (5 bases). CDR1 SSHAT and CDR2 FNYEAQ come from the germline V gene (reference sequence). The CDR3 extends over 18 amino acids. The chain's CDR3 is CASSSQPLGITLRETQYF. The DNA of the CDR3 is TGTGCTAGCAGCTCGCAACCCCTCGGGATTACGCTTAGGGAGACCCAGTACTTC.

This chain joins TRBV6-6 and TRBJ2-1, with D possibly matching TRBD2 (6 bases). Trimming stripped 5 bases from V and 8 bases from J, with 19 bases between. Germline V gene sequence: CDR1 MNHNY, CDR2 SVGAGI (reference sequence). The CDR3 totals 15 residues. The CDR3 region is CASSPALAASYEQFF. CDR3 nucleotide sequence: TGTGCCAGCAGTCCGGCCTTAGCGGCCTCTTATGAGCAGTTCTTC.

V usage is TRBV4-1 and J usage is TRBJ2-1; 12 bases align to TRBD2. After removal of 0 bases from V and 7 bases from J, the junction contained 4 bases not matched to a gene. Germline CDR1 and CDR2: MGHRA and YSYEKL. The CDR3 covers 16 residues. CDR3: CASSQDRLAGGNEQFF. The CDR3 DNA follows: TGCGCCAGCAGCCAAGATCGGCTAGCGGGGGGGAATGAGCAGTTCTTC.

The genes are TRBV4-1 and TRBJ2-2; no firm D call. The CDR3 totals 15 residues. Germline V lookup: CDR1 MGHRA, CDR2 YSYEKL. Trimming left V 1 base short and J 6 bases short, with 12 bases between. CDR3 residues: CASSQAARYAGELFF. The DNA of the CDR3 is TGCGCCAGCAGCCAAGCGGCTAGATACGCCGGGGAGCTGTTTTTT.

The chain joins TRBV13 to TRBJ1-6, with D maybe TRBD1 (5 bases). The CDR3 runs 13 residues. The germline V and J ends were trimmed by 5 bases and 14 bases, with 16 bases remaining between them. The germline CDR1 and CDR2 sequences are PRHDT and FYEKMQ (reference sequence). The CDR3 DNA sequence: TGTGCCAGCAGCCCAGAGCCCCAGGGTACCCTCCACTTT. Translated, it gives CASSPEPQGTLHF.

V gene TRBV7-6 combines with J gene TRBJ2-7; 7 bases match TRBD2. With V trimmed by 5 bases and J by 0 bases, 4 bases remained unmatched. The CDR3 has 14 residues. CDR1 and CDR2 (germline): SGHVS, FNYEAQ. DNA of the CDR3: TGTGCCAGCAGCGCGGGGACTATCTCCTACGAGCAGTACTTC. Protein: CASSAGTISYEQYF.

For this clone: The junction differs from germline at one of its ends, possibly a read error. The V and J genes are TRBV5-5 and TRBJ2-4; 11 bases map to TRBD1. Germline-derived CDR1 and CDR2 are SGHKS and YYEKEE (reference sequence). CDR3 length: 12 amino acids. CDR3 nucleotide sequence: TGTGCCAGCAGCTTGGAAGGACAGGGGGCGTTCTTC. Translation: CASSLEGQGAFF.

The V and J genes are TRBV28 and TRBJ1-2, with D unresolved. V was cut by 3 bases and J by 4 bases, with 15 bases left in between. CDR1 and CDR2 (germline): MDHEN, SYDVKM. The CDR3 runs to 15 residues. The CDR3 reads CASSLGGVPSYGYTF. The DNA for the CDR3 is TGTGCCAGCAGTTTGGGCGGGGTTCCTAGCTATGGCTACACCTTC.

V is TRBV10-3 and J is TRBJ1-6; maybe TRBD1 (6 bases). V was cut by 0 bases and J by 5 bases, with 11 bases left in between. The CDR3 loop spans 16 amino acids. Germline V gene data show CDR1 as ENHRY and CDR2 as SYGVKD. CDR3 coding DNA: TGTGCCATCAGTGAGTCGGCAGGGGTGAATAATTCACCCCTCCACTTT. Its protein product is CAISESAGVNNSPLHF.

This clone was seen just once. The CDR3 bases are TGCGCCAGCGCTCTCTACAGGGGTGGCACAGATACGCAGTATTTT. It translates to CASALYRGGTDTQYF. J is TRBJ2-3 and V is TRBV10-2, with 7 bases identical to TRBD1. V trimming: 8 bases; J trimming: 1 base; junction bases outside the gene matches: 9. Germline CDR1 WSHSY, CDR2 SAAADI. The CDR3 spans 15 residues.

This chain connects TRBV7-8 to TRBJ2-7, with D tentatively TRBD1 (6 bases). CDR1 SGHVS and CDR2 FQNEAQ come from the germline V gene. Trimming stripped 5 bases from V and 0 bases from J, with 14 bases between. There are 15 residues in the CDR3. The CDR3 sequence is CASSLRTDASYEQYF. The CDR3 nucleotides read TGTGCCAGCAGCCTGCGGACAGATGCCTCCTACGAGCAGTACTTC.